Listed below are T cell receptor beta chains from one sample, sequenced in a study of T-cell reconstitution after alpha-beta-depleted transplantation in children. Via MiXCR, TCRdb re-called the PCR reads, giving one row per CDR3 protein. Of 400,000 to 450,000 distinct CDR3 sequences listed, roughly two fifths were seen once; the top ten hold 27%. The sequences come from PBMCs, collected before TCRalphabeta/CD19-depleted stem cell transplant. Receptors originate from a girl aged 2 to 9 with aplastic anemia, due to receive a stem cell transplant. The CDR3 runs from the conserved cysteine through the conserved F or W. The D gene is left open where the match is weak. A row's size may be missing; if present it is once, few, many or a size class.

len	v_gene	abundance	d_gene	j_gene	CDR3nt	CDR3aa
19	TRBV24-1	NA	NA	TRBJ2-6	TGTGCCACCAGTGACCAACACGGGACAAAGAACTCTGGGGCCAACGTCCTGACTTTC	CATSDQHGTKNSGANVLTF
11	TRBV25-1	NA	NA	TRBJ2-7	TGTGCCAGCCCAGGGGGGGGCGAGCAGTACTTC	CASPGGGEQYF
15	TRBV5-1	many	TRBD1	TRBJ1-6	TGCGCCAGCACCCGGACAGGGGGCTGGAATTCACCCCTCCACTTT	CASTRTGGWNSPLHF
14	TRBV6-1	NA	NA	TRBJ1-4	TGTGCCAGCAGTCGTGGTTGGAGGAATGAAAAACTGTTTTTT	CASSRGWRNEKLFF
13	TRBV20-1	NA	NA	TRBJ2-3	TGCAGTGCTAGAGAAGACAACACAGATACGCAGTATTTT	CSAREDNTDTQYF
14	TRBV12-3/TRBV12-4	NA	NA	TRBJ2-2	TGTGCCAGCAGTTTGAGGGGGGGCACCGGGGAGCTGTTTTTT	CASSLRGGTGELFF
14	TRBV20-1	NA	TRBD1	TRBJ2-3	TGCAGTGCTAGACAGGGGGCTAGCACAGATACGCAGTATTTT	CSARQGASTDTQYF
11	TRBV20-1	NA	NA	TRBJ1-1	TGCAGTGCCCCATGGGAGGCAGGAGCTTTCTTT	CSAPWEAGAFF
18	TRBV11-1	NA	TRBD2	TRBJ2-3	TGTGCCAGCAGGTCCACCCCCCGCCTAGCGGGAGGGAGAGATACGCAGTATTTT	CASRSTPRLAGGRDTQYF
20	TRBV5-1	many	TRBD2	TRBJ2-1	TGCGCCAGCAGCTCCTCGCGACTACTAGCGGGAGGGAAGTATCACAATGAGCAGTTCTTC	CASSSSRLLAGGKYHNEQFF
16	TRBV3-1	NA	NA	TRBJ2-6	TGTGCCAGCAGCCCGAGGACCGCGAGGGGGGCCAACGTCCTGACTTTC	CASSPRTARGANVLTF
13	TRBV7-9	many	NA	TRBJ2-3	TGTGCCAGCAGCCAAATCGCTCAAGATACGCAGTATTTT	CASSQIAQDTQYF
13	TRBV18	NA	TRBD1	TRBJ2-7	TGTGCCAGCAACGCCGGGACAGCCTACGAGCAGTACTTC	CASNAGTAYEQYF
15	TRBV5-1	once	NA	TRBJ2-6	TGCGCCAGCAGCTCCGACTCGACAAGTCTTAAGGTCCTGACTTTC	CASSSDSTSLKVLTF
15	TRBV4-1	NA	TRBD1	TRBJ2-7	TGCGCCAGCAGCCAAGAAGGGACAGGGGGCTACGAGCAGTACTTC	CASSQEGTGGYEQYF
11	TRBV20-1	NA	NA	TRBJ2-1	TGCAGTGCTAGGGGTCGCAATGAGCAGTTCTTC	CSARGRNEQFF
14	TRBV20-1	NA	NA	TRBJ2-5	TGCAGTGCTAGAGAGATCAGCCTATACGAGACCCAGTACTTC	CSAREISLYETQYF
17	TRBV7-9	NA	NA	TRBJ2-1	TGTGCCAGCAGCTTAAACACGCCGTGGGACCCCTACAATGAGCAGTTCTTC	CASSLNTPWDPYNEQFF
12	TRBV20-1	NA	NA	TRBJ2-3	TGCAGTGCTAGAGATAACTCAGATACGCAGTATTTT	CSARDNSDTQYF
16	TRBV7-7	many	TRBD2	TRBJ2-7	TGTGCTGGGGGGGGACTACTAGCCTTGAGCTCCTACGAGCAGTACTTC	CAGGGLLALSSYEQYF
14	TRBV6-1	NA	TRBD1	TRBJ2-5	TGTGCCAGCAATAAATTTGACAGGGCAGAGACCCAGTACTTC	CASNKFDRAETQYF
14	TRBV6-2/TRBV6-3	NA	NA	TRBJ2-5	TGTGCCAGCAGTGCCCAGGGAAGAGGAGAGACCCAGTACTTC	CASSAQGRGETQYF
14	TRBV20-1	NA	TRBD2	TRBJ2-7	TGCAGTGCCCTCGAACCGGGAGGCCGTTACGAGCAGTACTTC	CSALEPGGRYEQYF
16	TRBV9	NA	NA	TRBJ2-2	TGTGCCAGCAGCGTAGGCAATATCAGGGTCACCGGGGAGCTGTTTTTT	CASSVGNIRVTGELFF
13	TRBV12-3/TRBV12-4	NA	NA	TRBJ2-5	TGTGCCAGCAGTTGGGACTCCGGTGAGACCCAGTACTTC	CASSWDSGETQYF
16	TRBV7-2	few	TRBD2	TRBJ2-1	TGTGCCAGCAGCTTCTCTAGCGGGGCCCCCTACAATGAGCAGTTCTTC	CASSFSSGAPYNEQFF
14	TRBV18	NA	NA	TRBJ2-1	TGTGCCAGCTCACCACAGTCTGGTCAGAATGAGCAGTTCTTC	CASSPQSGQNEQFF
15	TRBV20-1	NA	TRBD1	TRBJ1-2	TGCAGTGCTAGAGGACAAGGGGGCAAAATCTATGGCTACACCTTC	CSARGQGGKIYGYTF
14	TRBV30	NA	TRBD1	TRBJ2-5	TGTGCCTGGACTCCGGACAGGGGGAGGGAGACCCAGTACTTC	CAWTPDRGRETQYF
13	TRBV13	few	NA	TRBJ2-5	TGTGCCAGCAGCGTCGGGCCGCAAGAGACCCAGTACTTC	CASSVGPQETQYF
16	TRBV28	NA	TRBD1	TRBJ2-3	TGTGCCAGCAGTTTAGGTACAGGGGGTGGCACAGATACGCAGTATTTT	CASSLGTGGGTDTQYF
14	TRBV6-1	NA	TRBD1	TRBJ2-1	TGTGCCAGCAGAGACAGGGCGAGAAGCGATGAGCAGTTCTTC	CASRDRARSDEQFF
12	TRBV20-1	NA	NA	TRBJ1-2	TGCAGTGCTAGAAAGGTGGTCTCTGGCTACACCTTC	CSARKVVSGYTF
13	TRBV9	NA	TRBD1	TRBJ2-4	TGTGCCAGCAGCCCTCGACAGGGAGTCATTCAGTACTTC	CASSPRQGVIQYF
14	TRBV5-6	many	NA	TRBJ1-5	TGTGCCAGCAGCTACGACGGGGGGAGAGGGACCCAGCATTTT	CASSYDGGRGTQHF
14	TRBV6-1	NA	NA	TRBJ2-7	TGTGCCAGCAGTGGGGCCTTTTCCAACTACGAGCAGTACTTC	CASSGAFSNYEQYF
12	TRBV12-3/TRBV12-4	few	NA	TRBJ1-3	TGTGCCAGCATTAGCTCTGGAAACACCATATATTTT	CASISSGNTIYF
12	TRBV20-1	NA	TRBD2	TRBJ2-5	TGCAGTGCCGCTAGCGGGAGAGAGACCCAGTACTTC	CSAASGRETQYF
16	TRBV7-8	NA	NA	TRBJ2-1	TGTGCCAGCAGCTTAGCGCTACGGGAAGGATCGAATGAGCAGTTCTTC	CASSLALREGSNEQFF